The next 18 T cell receptor beta chains were all read from a single sample in a study of T cell responses to AZD1222 COVID-19 vaccine. The data were produced by immunoSEQ multiplex PCR, yet TCRdb's version contains in-frame clones alone and is incomplete. Among some 150,000 clones listed, 89% were seen once. Sequenced material: peripheral blood, taken 28 days after the second AZD1222 dose. The receptors shown here come from an adult who received the AZD1222 COVID-19 vaccine.

Notes on this clone: A junction end diverges from the germline sequence, so it may reflect a read error. J is TRBJ2-1 and V is TRBV24-1; D gene ambiguous. Looked up from germline, CDR1 is KGHDR and CDR2 is SFDVKD. CDR3 length equals 14 residues. The CDR3 region is CATRDSGRTNEQFF. The CDR3 DNA reads as TGTGCCACCAGGGATTCCGGACGGACCAATGAGCAGTTCTTC.

V and J are TRBV2 and TRBJ1-2; D not certain. The V gene lost 6 bases and the J gene lost 7 bases, with 15 bases spanning the gap. CDR3 length equals 13 residues. The germline gives CDR1 SNHLY, CDR2 FYNNEI. CDR3 DNA sequence: TGTGCCAGCAGCGACGACTCCTTCAGTGGCTACACCTTC. This codes for CASSDDSFSGYTF.

The chain employs TRBV7-8 and TRBJ1-1; no clear D gene. The germline gives CDR1 SGHVS, CDR2 FQNEAQ. V was pared by 2 bases and J by 0 bases, with 7 bases between. The CDR3 consists of 14 residues. CDR3 DNA sequence: TGTGCCAGCAGCTTAACAATCCTGAACACTGAAGCTTTCTTT. Encoded protein: CASSLTILNTEAFF.

This clone was seen just once. The genes are TRBV9 and TRBJ1-1; D is ambiguous. Germline loops: CDR1 SGDLS, CDR2 YYNGEE. Trimming cost V 4 bases and J 1 base, with 8 bases left between them. The CDR3 runs to 13 residues. The CDR3 DNA sequence: TGTGCCAGCAGCTCCCGACAGAACACTGAAGCTTTCTTT. Translated: CASSSRQNTEAFF.

CDR3 bases: TGTGCCAGCAGTTTAACCCTTACATCAGCGGGAGGTGGGACAGATACGCAGTATTTT. Encoded protein: CASSLTLTSAGGGTDTQYF. J is TRBJ2-3 and V is TRBV28, with 9 nucleotides matching TRBD2. Trimming at V came to 2 bases and at J to 3 bases, leaving 15 bases not matched to a gene. This CDR3 contains 19 residues. Germline V CDR1 and CDR2: MDHEN, SYDVKM.

This clone was observed once. Other DNA sequences in the same sample also yield this CDR3. The chain couples TRBV6-2 or TRBV6-3 to TRBJ2-3; D is perhaps TRBD1 or TRBD2 (5 bases each). There are 12 residues in the CDR3. Germline V gene lookup returns CDR1 MNHEY and CDR2 SVGEGT. Trimming left V 5 bases short and J 2 bases short, with 5 bases between. CDR3 in amino acids: CASSGTTDTQYF. The DNA for the CDR3 is TGTGCCAGCAGTGGGACCACAGATACGCAGTATTTT.

V is TRBV21-1 and J is TRBJ2-2; no DNA check was done on the table's D call, TRBD2. TRBV21-1 corresponds to a pseudogene. CDR3 length: 12 amino acids. CDR3 in DNA: TGTGCCAGCAGCCCTCACACCGGGGAGCTGTTTTTT. Encoded protein: CASSPHTGELFF.

The CDR3 here is CASGWTGHYTEAFF. CDR3 sequence (DNA): TGTGCCAGCGGGTGGACAGGTCACTACACTGAAGCTTTCTTT. This chain uses TRBV6-5 with TRBJ1-1, with 7 bases fitting TRBD1. V lost 8 bases and J lost 3; bases outside the gene matches: 9. The CDR3 has 14 amino acids. Germline CDR1 MNHEY, CDR2 SVGAGI.

The CDR3 loop is CASSRQLDTEAFF. In DNA, the CDR3 is TGTGCCAGCAGTCGACAATTAGACACTGAAGCTTTCTTT. This sequence joins TRBV27 and TRBJ1-1, with no clear D. CDR3 length equals 13 residues. CDR1 is MNHEY, CDR2 SMNVEV, per germline (reference sequence). The V end lost 5 bases, the J end lost 3 bases, and 10 bases lay between the germline ends.

This clone was seen only once. The chain uses TRBV19 and TRBJ1-3; TRBD1 might be the D (6 bases). Germline values: CDR1 LNHDA, CDR2 SQIVND (reference sequence). The CDR3 has 17 residues. V was shortened by 10 bases and J by 0 bases, with 22 bases between the two germline ends. CDR3: CATQGGGRTISGNTIYF. CDR3 DNA: TGTGCCACCCAAGGAGGGGGTAGAACGATCTCTGGAAACACCATATATTTT.

The chain uses TRBV28 and TRBJ1-1; D gene ambiguous. The germline V and J ends were trimmed by 2 bases and 1 base, with 14 bases remaining between them. Germline-derived CDR1 and CDR2 are MDHEN and SYDVKM. The CDR3 is 16 amino acids. The CDR3 nucleotides read TGTGCCAGCAGTTTAGCCATATACAGTACGAACACTGAAGCTTTCTTT. Amino acid sequence: CASSLAIYSTNTEAFF.

This sequence joins TRBV27 and TRBJ2-7; D is uncertain. Germline CDR1 and CDR2: MNHEY and SMNVEV (reference sequence). This CDR3 spans 14 amino acids. V was cut by 3 bases and J by 4 bases, with 13 bases left in between. The CDR3 spells CASSFRGYPYEQYF. For the CDR3, the DNA is TGTGCCAGCAGTTTTCGAGGCTATCCGTACGAGCAGTACTTC.

The chain recombines TRBV15 with TRBJ2-7, with TRBD2 as a possible D gene (6 bases). The germline gives CDR1 LNHNV, CDR2 YYDKDF (reference sequence). With 5 bases removed from V and 3 bases from J, the gap between germline ends came to 14 bases. This CDR3 spans 14 amino acids. CDR3 sequence reads: CATSGGNSVYEQYF. The CDR3 coding sequence is TGTGCCACCAGCGGGGGGAACAGCGTCTACGAGCAGTACTTC.

The rearrangement links TRBV29-1 to TRBJ1-2; TRBD1 matches at 8 bases. The CDR3 length is 14 residues. Looked up from germline, CDR1 is SQVTM and CDR2 is ANQGSEA. V shed 6 bases, J shed 5 bases, and the junction held 11 bases outside the gene matches. CDR3 nucleotide sequence: TGCAGCGTCAGGACAGGGACGGCCACGTATGGCTACACCTTC. As protein: CSVRTGTATYGYTF.

The chain couples TRBV19 to TRBJ2-1; perhaps D is TRBD1 or TRBD2 (5 bases each). The length of the CDR3 is 15 residues. Germline loops: CDR1 LNHDA, CDR2 SQIVND (reference sequence). The ends were cut back, 3 bases at V and 8 bases at J, with 17 bases in the middle. This chain's CDR3 is CASSMGDPASDEQFF. CDR3 nucleotides: TGTGCCAGTAGTATGGGGGACCCAGCCTCCGATGAGCAGTTCTTC.

The rearrangement uses TRBV30 and TRBJ1-1; D remains ambiguous. V lost 0 bases, J lost 4 bases, and 15 bases lay in between. The CDR3 totals 15 residues. Germline CDR1 and CDR2: GTSNPN and SVGIG (reference sequence). The chain's CDR3 is CAWSVVGSAPTEAFF. CDR3 DNA sequence: TGTGCCTGGAGTGTAGTCGGGAGCGCACCCACTGAAGCTTTCTTT.

The chain couples TRBV10-1 to TRBJ2-3; D might be TRBD1 (5 bases). Trimming removed 4 bases from V and 6 bases from J, with 11 bases in between. The germline gives CDR1 WNHNN, CDR2 SYGVQD (reference sequence). The CDR3 has 13 residues. The CDR3 region is CASSGFQGDTQYF. The CDR3 DNA is TGCGCCAGCAGTGGGTTCCAGGGTGATACGCAGTATTTT.

The gene calls are TRBV6-5 and TRBJ2-7, with TRBD1 matching over 8 bases. J was trimmed by 4 bases and V by 6 bases; bases with no gene match: 8. The germline V gene has CDR1 MNHEY and CDR2 SVGAGI. This CDR3 is 14 amino acids long. CDR3: CASRRGQGVYEQYF. The CDR3 nucleotides read TGTGCCAGCAGACGAGGACAGGGTGTGTACGAGCAGTACTTC.